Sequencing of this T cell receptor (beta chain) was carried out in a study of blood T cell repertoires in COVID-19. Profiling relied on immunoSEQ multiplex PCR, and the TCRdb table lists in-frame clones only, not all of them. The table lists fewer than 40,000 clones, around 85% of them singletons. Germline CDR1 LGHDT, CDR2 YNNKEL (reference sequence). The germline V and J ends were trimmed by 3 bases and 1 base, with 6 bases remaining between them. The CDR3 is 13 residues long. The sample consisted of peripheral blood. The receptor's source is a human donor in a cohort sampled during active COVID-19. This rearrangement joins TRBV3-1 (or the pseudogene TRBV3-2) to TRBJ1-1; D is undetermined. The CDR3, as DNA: TGTGCCAGCAGCCATCGGGGGAACACTGAAGCTTTCTTT. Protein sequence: CASSHRGNTEAFF.